This is a list of T cell receptor beta chains from one sample in a study of spatial heterogeneity in lung cancer. TCRdb re-called the 5' RACE reads with MiXCR, one entry per CDR3 protein. The table lists several thousand distinct CDR3 sequences, about 11% of them singletons, with over 9.5% in the top ten. The material was lung tumor tissue, obtained at surgery. The receptors here all came from a female donor with early-stage non-small cell lung cancer. Each CDR3 is given with its conserved first and last residue. Each record gives: clone size, V gene, J gene, D gene, CDR3 length, CDR3 DNA, CDR3 protein. The D gene is left open where the match is weak. Clone size is given for some rows only: seen once, a few or many times, or a class if the clone is expanded.

few	TRBV19	TRBJ2-6	NA	17	TGTGCCAGTAGTATAGACAGCCGTCGCTCTGGGGCCAACGTCCTGACTTTC	CASSIDSRRSGANVLTF
NA	TRBV5-1	TRBJ1-2	NA	14	TGCGCCAGCAGCTTGGGCCCCAGTCGTACGGGCTACACCTTC	CASSLGPSRTGYTF
medium-sized	TRBV5-1	TRBJ2-5	NA	13	TGCGCCAGCAGCTTGGGGCAGTCAGAGACCCAGTACTTC	CASSLGQSETQYF
medium-sized	TRBV5-1	TRBJ1-6	NA	12	TGCGCCAACTCGATGGCCAGATCACCCCTCCACTTT	CANSMARSPLHF
large	TRBV9	TRBJ2-7	NA	13	TGTGCCAGCAGCGTAGCGGACACCTACGAGCAGTACTTC	CASSVADTYEQYF
medium-sized	TRBV5-4	TRBJ2-3	TRBD2	16	TGTGCCAGCAGCCTCTTGGCTAGCGGTGAAACAGATACGCAGTATTTT	CASSLLASGETDTQYF
many	TRBV7-9	TRBJ1-6	TRBD1	15	TGTGCCAGCAGCCCAGGGGACAGGGAAGGCTCACCCCTCCACTTT	CASSPGDREGSPLHF
NA	TRBV4-2	TRBJ2-5	NA	13	TGTGCCAGCAGCCTGTCGGATCAAGAGACCCAGTACTTC	CASSLSDQETQYF
medium-sized	TRBV28	TRBJ1-4	TRBD1	14	TGTGCCAGCAGTCTGACAGGGGTAAATGAAAAACTGTTTTTT	CASSLTGVNEKLFF
NA	TRBV10-3	TRBJ2-5	NA	15	TGTGCCATCAGTGAGTTGTCGGATTTTCAAGAGACCCAGTACTTC	CAISELSDFQETQYF
few	TRBV10-3	TRBJ2-7	NA	12	TGTGCCATCAGTGCGGGGAATTACGAGCAGTACTTC	CAISAGNYEQYF
few	TRBV20-1	TRBJ1-4	NA	14	TGCAGTGCTAGAGAGATCAGAGGGAATGAAAAACTGTTTTTT	CSAREIRGNEKLFF
many	TRBV3-1	TRBJ2-3	NA	15	TGTGCCAGCAGCCAAGATTGGAGGGCCACAGATACGCAGTATTTT	CASSQDWRATDTQYF
many	TRBV5-5	TRBJ1-1	NA	14	TGTGCCAGCAGCTTGCAGAACATGAACACTGAAGCTTTCTTT	CASSLQNMNTEAFF
NA	TRBV5-6	TRBJ2-7	NA	17	TGTGCCAGCAGCCTTAGACGGGGGGCGGTTAGCTCCTACGAGCAGTACTTC	CASSLRRGAVSSYEQYF
many	TRBV7-2	TRBJ2-3	NA	17	TGTGCCTCCAGCTTAGGCGGTCGGGGGACAGCCACAGATACGCAGTATTTT	CASSLGGRGTATDTQYF
NA	TRBV27	TRBJ2-6	TRBD1	17	TGTGCCAGCAGGCCGACAGGGGGGTTTTCTGGGGCCAACGTCCTGACTTTC	CASRPTGGFSGANVLTF
few	TRBV7-8	TRBJ2-3	TRBD1	17	TGTGCCAGCAGCTTCCCCGCGGCAGGGGGTCGGGATGATACGCAGTATTTT	CASSFPAAGGRDDTQYF
large	TRBV20-1	TRBJ1-1	NA	13	TGCAGTGCTAGAGGTGGGGGGCGGACTGAAGCTTTCTTT	CSARGGGRTEAFF
many	TRBV30	TRBJ2-5	TRBD1	14	TGTGCCTGGAATCGACAGGGGGGTCTCGAGACCCAGTACTTC	CAWNRQGGLETQYF
few	TRBV7-2	TRBJ2-1	TRBD2	16	TGTGCCAGCAGCTTAGCGTTTAGCGGGGCCTACAATGAGCAGTTCTTC	CASSLAFSGAYNEQFF
medium-sized	TRBV6-5	TRBJ1-5	NA	15	TGTGCCAGCAGTTACTCCAGGGGCTTGGGTCAGCCCCAGCATTTT	CASSYSRGLGQPQHF
NA	TRBV16	TRBJ1-1	TRBD1	13	TGTGCCAGCAGCCTAGACAGGGGCGGGAATGCTTTCTTT	CASSLDRGGNAFF
NA	TRBV5-1	TRBJ2-3	TRBD1	15	TGCGCCAGCAGCAATACAGGGGGCCCCACAGATACGCAGTATTTT	CASSNTGGPTDTQYF
once	TRBV12-3/TRBV12-4	TRBJ2-5	NA	11	TGTGCCAGCAAAACAGAAGAGACCCAGTACTTC	CASKTEETQYF
medium-sized	TRBV10-3	TRBJ1-5	TRBD1	15	TGTGCCATCAGTGCGGGACAGGGGGGCAATCAGCCCCAGCATTTT	CAISAGQGGNQPQHF